Below, 9 T cell receptor beta chains from the same sample are listed, as sequenced in a study of blood T cell repertoires in COVID-19. TCRdb's copy holds only in-frame clones and misses some; the assay was immunoSEQ multiplex PCR. The sample shows some 190,000 clones, about 88% of them seen only once. The sample comprised peripheral blood. These receptor sequences come from a human donor in a cohort sampled during active COVID-19.

The J gene is TRBJ2-7, the V gene TRBV5-5, with a possible D match to TRBD1 (5 bases). The ends were cut back, 1 base at V and 4 bases at J, with 12 bases in the middle. The CDR3 totals 14 residues. Germline assignment: CDR1 SGHKS and CDR2 YYEKEE (reference sequence). Here the CDR3 DNA reads TGTGCCAGCAGCTTGACCCTAGGGGCTTACGAGCAGTACTTC. The encoded protein is CASSLTLGAYEQYF.

This clone was counted once. The chain employs TRBV5-1 and TRBJ2-3; 12 bases are shared with TRBD2. The CDR3 is made up of 18 amino acids. The V gene's germline CDR1 is SGHRS and CDR2 YFSETQ. J gave up 3 bases and V 0 bases, and 8 bases lay outside the gene matches. The DNA of the CDR3 is TGCGCCAGCAGCTTGGCGCGGACTAGCGGGGAGGTGACAGATACGCAGTATTTT. Translating gives CASSLARTSGEVTDTQYF.

The chain links TRBV5-1 to TRBJ2-1, with 7 bases that match TRBD2. V shed 7 bases, J shed 5 bases, and the junction held 6 bases outside the gene matches. The CDR3 runs 13 residues. Germline V gives CDR1 SGHRS, CDR2 YFSETQ. CDR3 DNA sequence: TGCGCCAGCCAACGGGGGGACCACAATGAGCAGTTCTTC. Protein: CASQRGDHNEQFF.

The J gene is TRBJ2-7, the V gene TRBV28, with 8 bases that match TRBD1. With 2 bases clipped from V and 3 bases from J, the junction kept 9 bases outside the gene matches. The CDR3 sequence is 16 residues long. CDR1 and CDR2 (germline): MDHEN, SYDVKM. CDR3 amino acids: CASSLGQGRVSYEQYF. CDR3 in DNA: TGTGCCAGCAGTTTAGGACAGGGACGGGTCAGCTACGAGCAGTACTTC.

The CDR3 here is CASSLAQGLNTEAFF. DNA of the CDR3: TGCGCCAGCAGCTTGGCCCAGGGGCTGAACACTGAAGCTTTCTTT. The chain uses TRBV5-1 and TRBJ1-1; perhaps TRBD1 as D (6 bases). This CDR3 is 15 amino acids long. Germline assignment: CDR1 SGHRS and CDR2 YFSETQ. V lost 0 bases to trimming and J lost 0 bases, with 9 bases between them.

This sequence joins TRBV5-4 and TRBJ2-1; a weak D match, TRBD1 (5 bases). The CDR3 runs 13 residues. With 3 bases removed from V and 3 bases from J, the gap between germline ends came to 7 bases. The germline V gene has CDR1 SGHNT and CDR2 YYREEE (reference sequence). DNA for the CDR3: TGTGCCAGCAGCTACGACAGCTACAATGAGCAGTTCTTC. Protein product: CASSYDSYNEQFF.

This clone has only a few counts. The chain combines TRBV4-3 with TRBJ1-2, with D possibly matching TRBD1 (5 bases). The germline CDR1 and CDR2 sequences are LGHNA and YSLEER. The CDR3 runs to 18 residues. V was shortened by 1 base and J by 0 bases, with 18 bases between the two germline ends. The CDR3 DNA sequence: TGCGCCAGCAGCCAAGTTTTGGGACTGGTAGGGGCTAACTATGGCTACACCTTC. Amino acid sequence: CASSQVLGLVGANYGYTF.

The chain couples TRBV12-3 or TRBV12-4 to TRBJ1-2; a weak D match, TRBD1 (6 bases). V was pared by 7 bases and J by 0 bases, with 9 bases between. The CDR3 is made up of 13 amino acids. The CDR3, as DNA: TGTGCCAGCATGGACAGATCTAACTATGGCTACACCTTC. Translated, it gives CASMDRSNYGYTF.

The chain couples TRBV7-8 to TRBJ2-7; 11 nucleotides line up with TRBD2. The V and J ends lost 5 bases and 4 bases, in that order; junction bases with no gene match: 19. The CDR3 sequence is 19 residues long. The germline CDR1 and CDR2 sequences are SGHVS and FQNEAQ. This CDR3 is CASSTSRELAGDGGYEQYF. The DNA of the CDR3 is TGTGCCAGCAGCACAAGTCGTGAACTAGCGGGAGATGGGGGATACGAGCAGTACTTC.